Listed below are T cell receptor beta chains from one sample, sequenced in a study of cytomegalovirus exposure and HLA in healthy donors. The repertoire was sequenced with immunoSEQ multiplex PCR; TCRdb's copy has only in-frame clones and lacks some. In the table there are roughly 48,000 clones, 94% of which are singletons. Sequenced input: PBMCs. The receptors were gathered from a woman aged 18-29 years in good health and CMV-seropositive. Both conserved end residues are part of each CDR3. The D gene is left open where the match is weak.

TRBV30	TRBJ2-7	TRBD1	CAWSVLVGTGVSEQYF
TRBV7-9	TRBJ2-1	TRBD2	CASSPGLAGLSSYNEQFF
TRBV6-1	TRBJ2-2	TRBD1	CASRGQGEAGELFF
TRBV21-1	TRBJ2-1	NA	CASSLLEASGSSYNEQFF
TRBV9	TRBJ2-5	TRBD1	CASSTHIQGAETQYF
TRBV7-8	TRBJ2-2	TRBD2	CASTRGLAGANTGELFF
TRBV7-2	TRBJ1-3	NA	CASTLTGGNTIYF
TRBV6-6	TRBJ2-5	TRBD2	CASSSGIAGGETQYF
TRBV29-1	TRBJ2-7	NA	CSAGQTYEQYF
TRBV9	TRBJ1-1	NA	CASSASGGGNIEAFF
TRBV28	TRBJ2-7	NA	CASSFLVFARSDSSYEQYF
TRBV28	TRBJ2-1	NA	CASRRGKNEQFF
TRBV6-4	TRBJ2-1	TRBD2	CASSPGGDHNEQFF
TRBV7-9	TRBJ2-2	NA	CASSLVQGTGELFF
TRBV11-3	TRBJ2-3	NA	CASSLEQGTTQYF
TRBV28	TRBJ2-1	TRBD1	CASSLDRASSYNEQFF
TRBV11-3	TRBJ2-3	NA	CASSSQGETDTQYF
TRBV9	TRBJ2-3	NA	CASSAQTSTDTQYF
TRBV7-2	TRBJ2-7	NA	CASSLDPGVSYEQYF
TRBV28	TRBJ2-7	NA	CASTGVPYEQYF
TRBV11-3	TRBJ1-2	NA	CASSLNRDGAGYTF
TRBV4-2	TRBJ2-7	NA	CASSPAGPGEQYF
TRBV5-6	TRBJ1-3	TRBD1	CASSPIKGASGNTIYF
TRBV25-1	TRBJ1-4	NA	CASSEWEDEKLFF
TRBV18	TRBJ2-1	TRBD1	CASSPSGTGFYNEQFF
TRBV18	TRBJ2-1	TRBD2	CASSPGTSDREQFF
TRBV5-4	TRBJ2-7	TRBD2	CASSSPTSGYSYEQYF
TRBV2	TRBJ2-2	NA	CASSVSYNTGELFF
TRBV28	TRBJ1-5	TRBD1	CASREDRVSNQPQHF
TRBV15	TRBJ1-5	TRBD1	CATSYRQGASSNQPQHF
TRBV6-1	TRBJ2-7	NA	CASSEAGRSYEQYF
TRBV9	TRBJ2-6	TRBD1	CASSARTGGAGANVLTF
TRBV5-6	TRBJ2-7	NA	CASSRDTWNYEQYF
TRBV27	TRBJ1-2	NA	CASSLAINYGYTF
TRBV14	TRBJ1-2	NA	CASSQVPHSIYGYTF
TRBV4-1	TRBJ1-4	NA	CASSQAGAGVNSNEKLFF
TRBV6-1	TRBJ1-1	TRBD1	CASEPGQRYTEAFF
TRBV28	TRBJ1-2	NA	CASSPGGGRRDYTF
TRBV6-4	TRBJ2-1	TRBD1	CASSDSTGSGNEQFF
TRBV28	TRBJ2-1	NA	CASSLSRSSYNEQFF
TRBV28	TRBJ1-5	TRBD1	CASSTSGGGGQPQHF
TRBV11-1	TRBJ2-3	NA	CASSSNSRSTDTQYF
TRBV5-1	TRBJ1-4	NA	CASSLVGSGMSNEKLFF
TRBV30	TRBJ2-7	NA	CAWSVMGQTYEQYF
TRBV29-1	TRBJ2-1	NA	CSPRDQGASEQFF
TRBV5-4	TRBJ1-1	NA	CASSLDRDTEAFF
TRBV19	TRBJ2-1	TRBD2	CASNRLAGGHNEQFF
TRBV6-1	TRBJ2-7	NA	CASSESDYSSYEQYF
TRBV4-1	TRBJ2-3	TRBD1	CASSQGDRVGADTQYF
TRBV30	TRBJ2-7	NA	CAWSVQTEQYF
TRBV5-1	TRBJ2-3	TRBD2	CASSLRGLAGEDTQYF
TRBV19	TRBJ2-6	TRBD1	CASSKLTGGTGANVLTF
TRBV18	TRBJ2-2	TRBD1	CASSPQGAWDWNTGELFF
TRBV14	TRBJ2-1	TRBD2	CASSQDLRGTGLAGNNEQFF
TRBV27	TRBJ2-2	NA	CASRHVNYPSANTGELFF
TRBV4-2	TRBJ1-6	NA	CASSPMTGDFSPLHF
TRBV29-1	TRBJ1-1	TRBD1	CSARQGDTEAFF
TRBV13	TRBJ2-3	NA	CASSISDTQYF